This TCR beta chain appears in the sequencing data of a study of post-analysis software for immune sequencing data. As for the study in general: Included courses were relapsing-remitting and secondary progressive multiple sclerosis; progressive-relapsing multiple sclerosis was also included. Whole-study results and caveats: Relative to controls, patients with multiple sclerosis showed significantly lower normalized Chao1 diversity. The five TRBV segments detected at higher frequency in patients than in controls included TRBV5-6, TRBV5-1 and TRBV20-1.

This clonotype was found a few times. The antigen is not known. Libraries were made from TCR beta cDNA, and they carried unique molecular identifiers. TCRdb used MiXCR to reprocess the PCR reads, holding one entry per CDR3 protein. The sample has about 200,000 distinct CDR3 sequences, 25% to 35% seen once; the top ten hold more than 3%. V dropped 0 bases and J dropped 0 bases, with 9 bases sitting between them. Germline V gene data show CDR1 as SGHRS and CDR2 as YFSETQ. The CDR3 consists of 15 residues. V usage is TRBV5-1 and J usage is TRBJ1-1; the D is unclear. Sample: blood. The receptor was derived from a girl aged 2 to 17 with multiple sclerosis. CDR3 sequence reads: CASSLASALNTEAFF. The CDR3 DNA follows: TGCGCCAGCAGCTTGGCCTCGGCTCTGAACACTGAAGCTTTCTTT.